This T cell receptor (beta chain) is drawn from a study of human T cells and chemical hapten exposure. Study details: Patients had diphenylcyclopropenone applied to the scalp weekly throughout the roughly 22-week study. Per-sample TCR yields varied mainly from small pooled library volume differences.

Time point here: pre-sensitization, week 0. The treatment denotes: therapeutic diphenylcyclopropenone sensitization with weekly scalp DPC. Blood sampling occurred before each patch-test application. TCRdb processed the RACE reads anew with MiXCR; each CDR3 protein has one entry. The sample has tens of thousands of distinct CDR3 sequences, roughly an eighth seen once; the top ten hold 4.5% to 7%. Trimming cost V 5 bases and J 5 bases; bases outside gene matches: 12. The CDR3 sequence is 16 residues long. Germline loops: CDR1 SGHNT, CDR2 YENEEA. The J gene is TRBJ2-3, the V gene TRBV11-3, with 8 bases aligning to TRBD2. The sequencing here drew on whole blood, taken in connection with sensitization to the hapten diphenylcyclopropenone (DPC). The TCR originated in a woman in her 30s with alopecia areata. Some clones in this sample may be carry-over from other donors' samples. The CDR3 sequence: CASSQGGSGKIDTQYF. CDR3 bases: TGTGCCAGCAGCCAGGGAGGTAGCGGGAAGATAGATACGCAGTATTTT.